The entry below gives a single T cell receptor beta chain sequence along with its context. The antigen remains undetermined. The source of the sample is a study of CD4 T cells in relation to SARS-CoV-2 and coronaviruses. Background on the study: After 10 days of antigen culture, PBMC TCR beta CDR3s were sequenced. Study-wide findings and caveats: Crossreactivity was assessed only for spike protein, not other viral proteins.

The CDR3 is made up of 15 amino acids. Trimming took 2 bases from V and 10 from J, leaving 17 bases between them. Germline CDR1 is LGHDT and CDR2 is YNNKEL (reference sequence). Some clones are missing from TCRdb's copy, which holds only in-frame ones; the method was immunoSEQ multiplex PCR. The data show fewer than 20,000 clones, almost 75% seen once. Before the COVID-19 pandemic, during about 2010-2018, CD4+ T cells were taken from unexposed donors. CD4+ T cells were isolated from the cells after more than 8 days of culture. As cell numbers allowed, unexposed-donor CD4+ T cells faced SARS-CoV-2 S/N and four cold-coronavirus spikes.

The V and J genes are TRBV3-1 (or the pseudogene TRBV3-2) and TRBJ1-4; D is unclear. This TCR was recovered from a human donor in good health. Sequenced material: CD4+ T cells from PBMCs, cultured in vitro. The CDR3 spells CASSQMRGALGKLFF. The CDR3 coding sequence is TGTGCCAGCAGCCAAATGCGGGGAGCCCTAGGAAAACTGTTTTTT.